One and the same sample provided the 14 T cell receptor beta chains below, sequenced in a study of T cells in Graves' hyperthyroidism and ophthalmopathy. The investigators amplified TCR beta CDR3 regions from RNA transcripts. A first-round RT-PCR of the TCR CDR3 used the HTBI primer set. Via MiXCR, TCRdb re-called the multiplex PCR reads, giving one row per CDR3 protein. Here the sample spans around 400,000 distinct CDR3 sequences, around 15% being singletons. The sequencing input was blood. These receptor sequences come from an older woman with Graves' ophthalmopathy.

This clonotype was detected ten times or more. The V and J genes are TRBV12-3 or TRBV12-4 and TRBJ1-4, with D perhaps matching TRBD1 (6 bases). Trimming took off 6 bases at V and 5 bases at J, with 13 bases between the two ends. The CDR3 consists of 14 residues. CDR3 region: CASSPGTPNEKLFF. The CDR3 coding sequence is TGTGCCAGCAGCCCCGGGACACCAAATGAAAAACTGTTTTTT.

This clonotype was detected many times. V usage is TRBV28 and J usage is TRBJ2-2; 10 nucleotides align to TRBD1. The CDR3 length is 18 residues. Losses at the gene ends were 5 bases for V and 3 bases for J; bases not matched to a gene: 12. Germline V lookup: CDR1 MDHEN, CDR2 SYDVKM. The CDR3 DNA sequence: TGTGCCAGCAGTACCGGGACAGGGGTACGGGGGGACACCGGGGAGCTGTTTTTT. Amino acid sequence: CASSTGTGVRGDTGELFF.

The chain carries TRBV13 and TRBJ1-6, with 8 bases fitting TRBD1. J gave up 7 bases and V 0 bases, and 5 bases lay outside the gene matches. The CDR3 covers 16 residues. Germline CDR1 and CDR2: PRHDT and FYEKMQ (reference sequence). The DNA of the CDR3 is TGTGCCAGCAGCTTAGGACGGGGACAGGCAAATTCACCCCTCCACTTT. It encodes CASSLGRGQANSPLHF.

This clonotype was seen repeatedly, ten times or more. The CDR3 coding sequence is TGTGCCAGCAGCCCCGGGACTAGCGCCCCGAGCGAGCAGTACTTC. Translation: CASSPGTSAPSEQYF. The gene calls are TRBV11-2 and TRBJ2-7; 10 bases line up with TRBD2. CDR3 length: 15 residues. Germline V CDR1 and CDR2: SGHAT, FQNNGV. V was pared by 5 bases and J by 6 bases, with 10 bases of the junction left unmatched.

This chain links TRBV20-1 with TRBJ2-6, with D perhaps being TRBD1 or TRBD2 (5 bases each). This CDR3 has 16 residues. Trimming left V 3 bases short and J 0 bases short, with 12 bases between. CDR1 DFQATT and CDR2 SNEGSKA come from the germline V gene (reference sequence). The CDR3 sequence is CSARGVKASGANVLTF. For the CDR3, the DNA is TGCAGTGCTAGGGGGGTGAAGGCCTCTGGGGCCAACGTCCTGACTTTC.

This clonotype was seen a handful of times. The CDR3 region has the DNA TGCGCCAGCAGCCAAGATGGCGGGGTTTCTTACAATGAGCAGTTCTTC. This codes for CASSQDGGVSYNEQFF. The V gene is TRBV4-1, the J gene TRBJ2-1, with D perhaps TRBD2 (6 bases). V lost 0 bases and J lost 4, with 13 bases in between. Germline V gives CDR1 MGHRA, CDR2 YSYEKL. There are 16 residues in the CDR3.

In this sample, this clonotype turned up many times. A read error may produce the germline difference seen at one junction end. The V and J genes are TRBV11-2 and TRBJ2-1, with 8 bases matching TRBD2. Germline V gives CDR1 SGHAT, CDR2 FQNNGV. The CDR3 consists of 14 residues. This CDR3 reads CASTLAGSYNEQFF. The CDR3 nucleotides read TGTGCCAGCACCTTAGCGGGGTCCTACAATGAGCAGTTCTTC.

This clonotype was recorded many times. V gene TRBV24-1 combines with J gene TRBJ2-2; 10 bases fit TRBD2. The CDR3 loop spans 14 amino acids. V lost 9 bases, J lost 3 bases, and 3 bases stayed unmatched. CDR1 is KGHDR and CDR2 is SFDVKD in the germline V gene. CDR3 region: CATGLAADTGELFF. CDR3 nucleotide sequence: TGTGCCACCGGACTAGCGGCGGACACCGGGGAGCTGTTTTTT.

Ten or more counts support this clonotype. J is TRBJ2-2 and V is TRBV28; TRBD2 agrees at 9 bases. The CDR3 is made up of 15 amino acids. In germline, CDR1 is MDHEN, CDR2 SYDVKM. Germline trimming cut 7 bases from V and 0 bases from J; bases unmatched to any gene: 3. The CDR3 sequence: CASIAGGPNTGELFF. The CDR3 DNA follows: TGTGCCAGCATTGCGGGAGGGCCGAACACCGGGGAGCTGTTTTTT.

This clonotype appeared a few times. A clone one base away is much larger, so this may be a read error. The DNA for the CDR3 is TGTGTCAGCAGCCAAGCGGGGGGAACTAATGAAAAACTGTTTTTT. This sequence encodes CVSSQAGGTNEKLFF. The V call is TRBV3-1, the J call TRBJ1-4, with D possibly being TRBD1 (5 bases). Germline lookup yields CDR1 LGHDT and CDR2 YNNKEL (reference sequence). This CDR3 spans 15 amino acids. Based on the CDR3 plus reference TRBV3-1 and TRBJ1-4, the full variable domain is DTAVSQTPKYLVTQMGNDKSIKCEQNLGHDTMYWYKQDSKKFLKIMFSYNNKELIINETVPNRFSPKSPDKAHLNLHINSLELGDSAVYFCVSSQAGGTNEKLFFGSGTQLSVL.

V and J are TRBV28 and TRBJ1-5; D remains unclear. Trimming took off 4 bases at V and 1 base at J, with 11 bases between the two ends. Germline V gene sequence: CDR1 MDHEN, CDR2 SYDVKM. The CDR3 is 15 amino acids. The CDR3 protein is CASSSEQLSNQPQHF. In nucleotides, the CDR3 is TGTGCCAGCAGTTCAGAACAGTTAAGCAATCAGCCCCAGCATTTT.

As regards this clonotype: A single base separates this from a much larger clone, so it may be a read error. V usage is TRBV2 and J usage is TRBJ1-2, with D possibly being TRBD1 (5 bases). In germline, CDR1 is SNHLY, CDR2 FYNNEI. This CDR3 spans 12 amino acids. V lost 5 bases and J lost 4, with 8 bases in between. The CDR3 here is CASSSGTYGYTF. As DNA, the CDR3 is TGTGCCAGCAGTTCAGGGACCTATGGCTACACCTTC.

This clonotype was seen many times. V usage is TRBV29-1 and J usage is TRBJ2-7; 10 bases match TRBD1. The CDR3 consists of 14 residues. Trimming cost V 7 bases and J 0 bases; bases outside gene matches: 6. Germline values: CDR1 SQVTM, CDR2 ANQGSEA. CDR3 sequence: CSALGQGSSYEQYF. CDR3 coding DNA: TGCAGCGCCCTGGGACAGGGGTCCTCCTACGAGCAGTACTTC.

This clonotype was seen ten or more times. The V gene is TRBV5-1, the J gene TRBJ2-1; 7 bases fit TRBD2. The CDR3 has 15 residues. From germline, CDR1 is SGHRS and CDR2 YFSETQ. The trim removed 0 bases at V and 2 bases at J, leaving 2 bases unmatched. The CDR3: CASSLDGGTYNEQFF. Written as DNA, the CDR3 is TGCGCCAGCAGCTTGGACGGGGGGACCTACAATGAGCAGTTCTTC.